The clone carrying this T cell receptor (beta chain) was seen only a few times. Its matching antigen is unknown. Generated by immunoSEQ multiplex PCR, the TCRdb table keeps only in-frame clones and is missing some. Of 18,000 or so clones listed, 45% to 70% are singletons. The treatment here: 15 Gy SBRT to primary tumor, nephrectomy 4 weeks later. Clear cell pathology was present in this patient's renal cell carcinoma. The record originates from a study of radiation and T cells in renal cell carcinoma. Points from the study as a whole: In blood, top tumor clones expanded by 2 weeks, shrinking by 4. Dominant CDR3 motifs occupied more repertoire in irradiated than control tumors.

This CDR3 spans 17 amino acids. From germline, CDR1 is MNHNS and CDR2 SASEGT. Germline trimming cut 4 bases from V and 0 bases from J; bases unmatched to any gene: 5. The chain uses TRBV6-1 and TRBJ2-3; 12 bases align to TRBD2. Material: tumor tissue, obtained from a patient whose treatment included radiotherapy and nephrectomy. This clonotype was obtained from a man in his fifties with renal cell carcinoma. CDR3 protein: CASSGGTSGFSTDTQYF. The CDR3 nucleotides read TGTGCCAGCAGTGGCGGGACTAGCGGGTTTAGCACAGATACGCAGTATTTT.